The entry below describes one T cell receptor (beta chain). The germline V and J ends were trimmed by 0 bases and 8 bases, with 17 bases remaining between them. Looked up from germline, CDR1 is SGHDT and CDR2 is YYEEEE. The CDR3 is made up of 15 amino acids. Participant age was about 18 to 89 years, and participants resided in roughly 24 US areas. The record originates from a study of blood T cell repertoires in COVID-19. Overall study context: Sites in the United States, Italy and Spain provided acute and convalescent COVID-19 samples. PBMCs, B-cell-depleted T cells, or T cells provided the cDNA or gDNA that made up the material.

In the original processing: How many nucleated cells were present was estimated from reference gene primer amplification. The protocol was immunoSEQ multiplex PCR, while the TCRdb copy is restricted to in-frame clones and leaves out a portion. That table supplies the V and J calls and clone size; D and trimming were determined from the DNA. Counted here are 200,000 to 250,000 clones, 86% occurring once; the ten biggest clones make up 3% to 4.5%. V and J are TRBV5-6 and TRBJ1-2; D possibly corresponds to TRBD1 (5 bases). Sequencing was carried out using PBMCs or T cells enriched from blood (not recorded which). The sequence was obtained from a woman between 40 and 55 years old with acute COVID-19. CDR3 coding DNA: TGTGCCAGCAGCTTGGATTCCAAGGGAAGGGGAGGCTACACCTTC. As protein: CASSLDSKGRGGYTF.